The 25 T cell receptor beta chains below all came from one sample that was sequenced in a study of blood T cell repertoires in COVID-19. This table comes from immunoSEQ multiplex PCR, and its TCRdb copy is limited to in-frame clones, with some not included. The table includes some 100,000 clones, about 91% detected once. Sequencing was performed on peripheral blood. Receptor source: a woman of 80 years or more with active COVID-19.

CDR3 nucleotide sequence: TGTGCCAGCAGCCAGGGGGCGCGGGAGACCCAGTACTTC. It yields the protein CASSQGARETQYF. This chain links TRBV7-3 with TRBJ2-5; TRBD1 agrees at 8 bases. CDR3 length: 13 amino acids. J gave up 5 bases and V 5 bases, and 4 bases lay outside the gene matches. Germline CDR1 is SGHTA and CDR2 is FQGTGA.

This rearrangement joins TRBV6-5 to TRBJ1-2; 9 bases agree with TRBD1. J was trimmed by 8 bases and V by 2 bases; bases with no gene match: 6. This CDR3 spans 14 amino acids. CDR1 is MNHEY, CDR2 SVGAGI, per germline. The CDR3 DNA is TGTGCCAGCAGTTACGCCGACAGGGGGACAGGCTACACCTTC. This codes for CASSYADRGTGYTF.

The V gene is TRBV12-3 or TRBV12-4, the J gene TRBJ1-5; D unclear. The CDR3 totals 13 residues. V lost 6 bases and J lost 4, with 10 bases in between. The DNA for the CDR3 is TGTGCCAGCAGCCCGGGGAATAATCAGCCCCAGCATTTT. Translated: CASSPGNNQPQHF.

The J gene is TRBJ1-5, the V gene TRBV18; no firm D call. Deletions cut 0 bases from V and 1 base from J, with 10 bases between. The CDR3 is 16 residues long. Germline lookup yields CDR1 KGHSH and CDR2 LQKENI. CDR3 coding DNA: TGTGCCAGCTCACCACCGTCAGGTCTGAGCAATCAGCCCCAGCATTTT. This translates into CASSPPSGLSNQPQHF. The full variable domain, rest sourced from reference TRBV18 and TRBJ1-5, is NAGVMQNPRHLVRRRGQEARLRCSPMKGHSHVYWYRQLPEEGLKFMVYLQKENIIDESGMPKERFSAEFPKEGPSILRIQQVVRGDSAAYFCASSPPSGLSNQPQHFGDGTRLSIL.

The chain employs TRBV28 and TRBJ2-7; no definite D call. Germline CDR1 reads MDHEN; CDR2 reads SYDVKM. V was cut by 4 bases and J by 3 bases, with 13 bases left in between. The CDR3 runs 14 residues. The CDR3 loop reads CASSSAVKFYEQYF. DNA for the CDR3: TGTGCCAGCAGTTCTGCGGTAAAATTCTACGAGCAGTACTTC.

The chain uses TRBV18 and TRBJ2-7, with 15 bases fitting TRBD2. This CDR3 is 19 amino acids long. The germline gives CDR1 KGHSH, CDR2 LQKENI. Trimming cost V 3 bases and J 1 base; bases outside gene matches: 10. The CDR3 protein is CASSPTGTSGGTSSYEQYF. In nucleotides, the CDR3 is TGTGCCAGCTCACCGACAGGGACTAGCGGGGGGACTTCATCCTACGAGCAGTACTTC.

The genes are TRBV7-9 and TRBJ2-1; 13 nucleotides match TRBD2. Looked up from germline, CDR1 is SEHNR and CDR2 is FQNEAQ (reference sequence). The CDR3 covers 18 residues. The V segment lost 8 bases and the J segment 4 bases; nucleotides outside the gene matches: 14. The CDR3: CASGGEGLAGKGYNEQFF. In DNA, the CDR3 is TGTGCCAGCGGGGGGGAGGGACTAGCGGGAAAGGGGTACAATGAGCAGTTCTTC.

This sequence joins TRBV11-2 and TRBJ2-2; no clear D gene. Deletions cut 5 bases from V and 1 base from J, with 8 bases between. Germline V CDR1 and CDR2: SGHAT, FQNNGV. The CDR3 consists of 14 residues. The CDR3 coding sequence is TGTGCCAGCAGCCCCAGACAGAACACCGGGGAGCTGTTTTTT. This gives the protein CASSPRQNTGELFF.

This sequence joins TRBV7-9 and TRBJ1-5; 9 bases align to TRBD1. This CDR3 region has 14 residues. CDR1 and CDR2 from the germline V gene are SEHNR and FQNEAQ (reference sequence). The junction had 9 bases not matched to a gene; V was cut back by 6 bases and J by 9 bases. This chain's CDR3 is CASRGQGDVGPQHF. The CDR3 nucleotides are TGTGCCAGCAGGGGACAGGGAGATGTCGGGCCCCAGCATTTT.

Details on this clone: A junction boundary mismatches the germline segment, possibly from a read error. This chain links TRBV24-1 with TRBJ1-5, with 8 nucleotides matching TRBD1. The V gene's germline CDR1 is KGHDR and CDR2 SFDVKD. The CDR3 totals 13 residues. As DNA, the CDR3 is TGTGCCACCAGTGACGCTTCGGGACAGGTTGAGTATTTT. This gives the protein CATSDASGQVEYF.

The rearrangement links TRBV6-4 to TRBJ2-3, with D perhaps matching TRBD2 (7 bases). Between the trimmed V and J ends, which lost 5 bases and 3 bases, there was a span of 18 bases. Germline V CDR1 and CDR2: MRHNA, SNTAGT. This CDR3 region has 16 residues. The CDR3 sequence: CASSLIAEGGTDTQYF. The CDR3 DNA sequence: TGTGCCAGCAGTCTTATAGCGGAGGGGGGGACAGATACGCAGTATTTT.

The V gene is TRBV27, the J gene TRBJ1-5; TRBD1 aligns across 9 bases. The CDR3 is 13 residues long. The trim removed 2 bases at V and 8 bases at J, leaving 1 base unmatched. In germline, CDR1 is MNHEY, CDR2 SMNVEV (reference sequence). The CDR3 reads CASSLRDREPQHF. In DNA form, the CDR3 reads TGTGCCAGCAGTTTACGGGACAGGGAGCCCCAGCATTTT.

The rearrangement joins TRBV27 to TRBJ2-7; D is unresolved. CDR3 length equals 14 residues. From germline, CDR1 is MNHEY and CDR2 SMNVEV (reference sequence). V was pared by 2 bases and J by 2 bases, with 10 bases between. The CDR3 region is CASSLSNGAYEQYF. Here the CDR3 DNA reads TGTGCCAGCAGTTTAAGTAACGGAGCCTACGAGCAGTACTTC.

The chain has TRBV18 and TRBJ2-4; possible D gene TRBD1, 5 bases. The V end was cut by 3 bases, the J end by 1 base, with 16 bases between. This CDR3 has 17 residues. Germline lookup yields CDR1 KGHSH and CDR2 LQKENI. In DNA form, the CDR3 reads TGTGCCAGCTCACCGCTCAAACCTGGGGCGGCCAAAAACATTCAGTACTTC. Amino acid sequence: CASSPLKPGAAKNIQYF.

V is TRBV12-5 and J is TRBJ2-1; 8 nucleotides match TRBD2. CDR1 is LGHNT, CDR2 FRNRAP, per germline. The CDR3 spans 14 residues. V was pared by 3 bases and J by 7 bases, with 5 bases of the junction left unmatched. The CDR3 is CASGLAGVLNEQFF. The DNA for the CDR3 is TGTGCTAGTGGTTTAGCGGGAGTCTTAAATGAGCAGTTCTTC.

This chain joins TRBV7-3 and TRBJ2-5; 8 bases agree with TRBD1. Trimming cost V 6 bases and J 5 bases; bases outside gene matches: 8. CDR1 and CDR2 from the germline V gene are SGHTA and FQGTGA. There are 14 residues in the CDR3. Here the CDR3 reads CASSPRGRWETQYF. CDR3 bases: TGTGCCAGCAGTCCCAGGGGGCGGTGGGAGACCCAGTACTTC.

This sequence joins TRBV7-8 and TRBJ2-1, with 11 bases identical to TRBD2. The CDR3 runs 16 residues. V shed 8 bases and J 4 bases; nucleotides not matched to a gene: 10. Germline assignment: CDR1 SGHVS and CDR2 FQNEAQ. The CDR3 DNA reads TGTGCCAGCGGTACTAGCGGGAGCGAAGATTACAATGAGCAGTTCTTC. Protein product: CASGTSGSEDYNEQFF.

Only one count was recorded for this clone. The chain recombines TRBV4-3 with TRBJ1-6; the match to TRBD1 covers 9 bases. CDR1 is LGHNA, CDR2 YSLEER, per germline. Germline trimming cut 0 bases from V and 4 bases from J; bases unmatched to any gene: 4. The CDR3 has 17 residues. The CDR3 here is CASSQEGDRDYNSPLHF. The CDR3 DNA reads as TGCGCCAGCAGCCAAGAGGGGGACAGGGATTATAATTCACCCCTCCACTTT.

The rearrangement uses TRBV7-8 and TRBJ2-7; D remains unclear. This CDR3 has 15 amino acids. V lost 6 bases and J 3 bases, leaving 18 bases between the germline ends. Germline values: CDR1 SGHVS, CDR2 FQNEAQ. CDR3 loop: CASRNQELNNYEQYF. CDR3 in DNA: TGTGCCAGCAGGAACCAGGAACTGAATAACTACGAGCAGTACTTC. The variable domain in full, completed from reference TRBV7-8 and TRBJ2-7, reads GAGVSQSPRYKVAKRGQDVALRCDPISGHVSLFWYQQALGQGPEFLTYFQNEAQLDKSGLPSDRFFAERPEGSVSTLKIQRTQQEDSAVYLCASRNQELNNYEQYFGPGTRLTVT.

The gene calls are TRBV6-5 and TRBJ1-5; the D is unclear. Trimming cost V 6 bases and J 0 bases, with 12 bases left between them. This CDR3 has 15 residues. CDR1 is MNHEY and CDR2 is SVGAGI in the germline V gene. CDR3 bases: TGTGCCAGCAGGGCGGAATATTATAGCAATCAGCCCCAGCATTTT. Its translation is CASRAEYYSNQPQHF.

V is TRBV7-8 and J is TRBJ2-3; D not certain. The germline V and J ends were trimmed by 7 bases and 1 base, with 12 bases remaining between them. The CDR3 length is 14 residues. CDR1 is SGHVS, CDR2 FQNEAQ, per germline. The CDR3 sequence is CASNQAPGTDTQYF. The CDR3 DNA sequence: TGTGCCAGCAATCAGGCTCCTGGCACAGATACGCAGTATTTT.

The genes are TRBV9 and TRBJ2-7; D is unclear. CDR1 and CDR2 (germline): SGDLS, YYNGEE. Trimming took 4 bases from V and 7 from J, leaving 18 bases between them. CDR3 length: 14 residues. The CDR3 reads CASSPIDRLREQYF. CDR3 bases: TGTGCCAGCAGCCCAATCGACCGGCTGCGGGAGCAGTACTTC.

The rearrangement links TRBV5-4 to TRBJ2-5; D gene ambiguous. CDR1 and CDR2 (germline): SGHNT, YYREEE (reference sequence). V was cut by 5 bases and J by 6 bases, with 14 bases left in between. This CDR3 is built from 13 residues. CDR3 region: CASRIHSRKTQYF. CDR3 coding DNA: TGTGCCAGCAGGATACACAGCAGGAAGACCCAGTACTTC.

The chain uses TRBV4-1 and TRBJ2-1; 12 nucleotides align to TRBD2. V trimming: 4 bases; J trimming: 10 bases; junction bases outside the gene matches: 11. Germline V gives CDR1 MGHRA, CDR2 YSYEKL. The CDR3 length is 16 residues. CDR3 amino acids: CASSPQGTSGLREQFF. CDR3 nucleotide sequence: TGCGCCAGCAGCCCCCAAGGGACTAGCGGGTTGAGGGAGCAGTTCTTC.

The J gene is TRBJ2-7, the V gene TRBV2; TRBD1 aligns across 9 bases. J was trimmed by 3 bases and V by 2 bases; bases with no gene match: 8. Looked up from germline, CDR1 is SNHLY and CDR2 is FYNNEI. CDR3 length: 16 amino acids. This CDR3 reads CASSEMFWDRDYEQYF. CDR3 nucleotide sequence: TGTGCCAGCAGTGAAATGTTTTGGGACAGGGACTACGAGCAGTACTTC. The full variable domain, completed using reference TRBV2 and TRBJ2-7, is EPEVTQTPSHQVTQMGQEVILRCVPISNHLYFYWYRQILGQKVEFLVSFYNNEISEKSEIFDDQFSVERPDGSNFTLKIRSTKLEDSAMYFCASSEMFWDRDYEQYFGPGTRLTVT.